The source of this T cell receptor beta chain is a study of identical twins' blood T cells. The germline V gene encodes CDR1 KGHSH and CDR2 LQKENI. Trimming left V 5 bases short and J 12 bases short, with 13 bases between. The CDR3 sequence is 12 residues long. MiXCR, applied by TCRdb to the 5' RACE reads, yields one record per CDR3 protein. The top ten hold 6.1% of the sample, which has 300,000 to 450,000 distinct CDR3 sequences, approximately 30% seen once. The receptor was isolated from a woman between 18 and 55 years old in good health. V gene TRBV18 combines with J gene TRBJ1-4, with D uncertain. Sequencing input: PBMCs. The CDR3 DNA is TGTGCCAGCTCAGTCCGGACGGAGGAACTGTTTTTT. Residues: CASSVRTEELFF. The complete variable domain, with remaining parts taken from reference TRBV18 and TRBJ1-4, reads NAGVMQNPRHLVRRRGQEARLRCSPMKGHSHVYWYRQLPEEGLKFMVYLQKENIIDESGMPKERFSAEFPKEGPSILRIQQVVRGDSAAYFCASSVRTEELFFGSGTQLSVL.